The present T cell receptor (beta chain) was sequenced within a study of T cells in Graves' hyperthyroidism and ophthalmopathy. Study conclusions and caveats: Also found in blood were most expanded thyroid clonotypes above 0.001.

Over 18 months, lack of ophthalmopathy progression marked Graves' hyperthyroidism as stable. This clonotype was counted once. Its antigen is currently unknown. Amplification of TCR beta CDR3 regions was performed using RNA transcripts as template. The primer set for the first-round RT-PCR of the TCR CDR3 was HTBI. TCRdb recomputed calls from the multiplex PCR reads with MiXCR, one row per CDR3 protein. The table has about 300,000 distinct CDR3 sequences, 16% seen once. The CDR3 sequence is 15 residues long. Germline assignment: CDR1 DFQATT and CDR2 SNEGSKA (reference sequence). V lost 0 bases, J lost 2 bases, and 14 bases lay in between.

This chain joins TRBV20-1 and TRBJ2-7, with D hard to call. The TCR sequence derives from a young man with Graves' hyperthyroidism. The sample consisted of blood. DNA of the CDR3: TGCAGTGCTAGAGATGATGGCCCCCTAGCCTACGAGCAGTACTTC. Translation gives CSARDDGPLAYEQYF.